This passage covers 15 T cell receptor beta chains from one sample sequenced in a study of OX40 agonist ivuxolimab in advanced cancers. TCRdb keeps only in-frame clones here, not all; method: immunoSEQ multiplex PCR. The sample yields 35,000 to 45,000 clones, roughly 84% seen once. This specimen was CD4+ or CD8+ T cells sorted from blood, taken in a trial of the OX40 agonist ivuxolimab. The source of these receptors is an adult with an advanced solid tumor such as melanoma, head and neck, liver or kidney cancer.

In this sample, this clone turned up once. J is TRBJ2-2 and V is TRBV19; 9 positions match TRBD2. V gave up 7 bases and J gave up 4 bases; unmatched junction bases: 4. Germline CDR1 and CDR2: LNHDA and SQIVND (reference sequence). The CDR3 spans 14 residues. CDR3 DNA: TGTGCCAGTACCCCTAGCGGGATCACCGGGGAGCTGTTTTTT. This translates into CASTPSGITGELFF.

The rearrangement uses TRBV30 and TRBJ2-1; TRBD2 aligns across 10 bases. From germline, CDR1 is GTSNPN and CDR2 SVGIG (reference sequence). V gave up 2 bases and J gave up 5 bases; unmatched junction bases: 6. The length of the CDR3 is 15 residues. The CDR3 DNA reads as TGTGCCTGGAGTCTTTTGAGCGGGGGGGACAATGAGCAGTTCTTC. This encodes CAWSLLSGGDNEQFF.

The gene calls are TRBV11-2 and TRBJ2-3; 11 bases map to TRBD2. The CDR3 spans 16 residues. Germline CDR1 and CDR2: SGHAT and FQNNGV. V lost 4 bases and J lost 1; bases outside the gene matches: 4. CDR3: CASSWVAGGRTDTQYF. CDR3 bases: TGTGCCAGCAGCTGGGTAGCGGGAGGGCGCACAGATACGCAGTATTTT.

This chain uses TRBV6-1 with TRBJ1-5, with D possibly matching TRBD1 (6 bases). Trimming stripped 8 bases from V and 0 bases from J, with 14 bases between. The CDR3 is made up of 15 amino acids. Germline CDR1 and CDR2: MNHNS and SASEGT. The CDR3 is CASHLDSYSNQPQHF. CDR3 coding DNA: TGTGCCAGCCATCTGGACAGCTATAGCAATCAGCCCCAGCATTTT.

The V call is TRBV4-1, the J call TRBJ1-2; tentatively, D is TRBD1 (6 bases). The CDR3 spans 17 residues. CDR1 MGHRA and CDR2 YSYEKL come from the germline V gene. V lost 7 bases and J lost 1, with 22 bases in between. CDR3 nucleotides: TGCGCCAGCACCCCCGAGGAAGGGACAACTTATAACTATGGCTACACCTTC. Amino acid sequence: CASTPEEGTTYNYGYTF.

The chain is built from TRBV2 and TRBJ2-3; D is unclear. V was shortened by 6 bases and J by 0 bases, with 19 bases between the two germline ends. The germline gives CDR1 SNHLY, CDR2 FYNNEI. The length of the CDR3 is 17 residues. CDR3 sequence (DNA): TGTGCCAGCAGACCCCAGAGGACCCGCCCTAGCACAGATACGCAGTATTTT. Translation: CASRPQRTRPSTDTQYF.

The chain is built from TRBV27 and TRBJ2-5, with no clear D. V was pared by 3 bases and J by 5 bases, with 13 bases between. The germline V gene encodes CDR1 MNHEY and CDR2 SMNVEV (reference sequence). This CDR3 comprises 14 residues. CDR3 in DNA: TGTGCCAGCAGTTTTGGGGTTCAATCGGAGACCCAGTACTTC. This translates into CASSFGVQSETQYF.

This clone was recorded a few times. The gene calls are TRBV7-6 and TRBJ2-2; D is perhaps TRBD1 or TRBD2 (5 bases each). Germline CDR1 reads SGHVS; CDR2 reads FNYEAQ. The CDR3 extends over 16 amino acids. V lost 2 bases and J 1 base, leaving 11 bases between the germline ends. The CDR3 reads CASSLSGPGNTGELFF. CDR3 DNA: TGTGCCAGCAGCTTATCGGGACCCGGGAACACCGGGGAGCTGTTTTTT.

J is TRBJ1-1 and V is TRBV6-1; the D gene is possibly TRBD1 (5 bases). The CDR3 length is 12 residues. V gave up 6 bases and J gave up 3 bases, with 8 bases separating them. Germline V gives CDR1 MNHNS, CDR2 SASEGT. CDR3 bases: TGTGCCAGCAGCGGGGGTTACACTGAAGCTTTCTTT. This codes for CASSGGYTEAFF.

This chain connects TRBV6-5 to TRBJ2-7, with 8 positions matching TRBD2. Germline trimming cut 2 bases from V and 4 bases from J; bases unmatched to any gene: 7. CDR1 and CDR2 (germline): MNHEY, SVGAGI. The length of the CDR3 is 15 residues. Written as DNA, the CDR3 is TGTGCCAGCAGTTACGCCCTCGGGGGGGCTTACGAGCAGTACTTC. It is translated as CASSYALGGAYEQYF.

The rearrangement uses TRBV27 and TRBJ1-1, with no clear D. The CDR3 length is 13 residues. V shed 1 base and J shed 6 bases, with 9 bases lying between them. The germline gives CDR1 MNHEY, CDR2 SMNVEV (reference sequence). The CDR3 DNA is TGTGCCAGCAGTTTATATCCAGGCTCTGAAGCTTTCTTT. Amino acid sequence: CASSLYPGSEAFF.

CDR3 residues: CASSTVFIQANYGYTF. CDR3 DNA: TGTGCCAGCAGTACCGTCTTTATACAGGCTAACTATGGCTACACCTTC. This chain uses TRBV28 with TRBJ1-2, with D possibly being TRBD1 (5 bases). V shed 5 bases and J shed 0 bases, with 16 bases lying between them. Per the germline V gene, CDR1 is MDHEN and CDR2 is SYDVKM. The CDR3 loop spans 16 amino acids.

The chain combines TRBV5-4 with TRBJ2-5; possibly TRBD1 or TRBD2 for D (5 bases each). Germline V gives CDR1 SGHNT, CDR2 YYREEE (reference sequence). V gave up 0 bases and J gave up 5 bases, with 11 bases separating them. The CDR3 is 14 residues long. DNA for the CDR3: TGTGCCAGCAGCTTGGCTACCTGGGGGGAGACCCAGTACTTC. Protein sequence: CASSLATWGETQYF.

The chain recombines TRBV18 with TRBJ2-7; 8 bases line up with TRBD1. The CDR3 is 21 residues long. Germline-derived CDR1 and CDR2 are KGHSH and LQKENI. Germline trimming cut 7 bases from V and 1 base from J; bases unmatched to any gene: 27. CDR3 region: CASFSGQGDIETNPLSYEQYF. DNA for the CDR3: TGTGCCAGCTTCAGCGGACAGGGAGACATTGAGACCAATCCCCTTTCCTACGAGCAGTACTTC.

This chain connects TRBV5-1 to TRBJ1-1; no clear D gene. Trimming took off 0 bases at V and 4 bases at J, with 10 bases between the two ends. CDR3 length: 14 amino acids. From germline, CDR1 is SGHRS and CDR2 YFSETQ. CDR3: CASSLGGLGTEAFF. CDR3 in DNA: TGCGCCAGCAGCTTGGGAGGGCTCGGCACTGAAGCTTTCTTT.